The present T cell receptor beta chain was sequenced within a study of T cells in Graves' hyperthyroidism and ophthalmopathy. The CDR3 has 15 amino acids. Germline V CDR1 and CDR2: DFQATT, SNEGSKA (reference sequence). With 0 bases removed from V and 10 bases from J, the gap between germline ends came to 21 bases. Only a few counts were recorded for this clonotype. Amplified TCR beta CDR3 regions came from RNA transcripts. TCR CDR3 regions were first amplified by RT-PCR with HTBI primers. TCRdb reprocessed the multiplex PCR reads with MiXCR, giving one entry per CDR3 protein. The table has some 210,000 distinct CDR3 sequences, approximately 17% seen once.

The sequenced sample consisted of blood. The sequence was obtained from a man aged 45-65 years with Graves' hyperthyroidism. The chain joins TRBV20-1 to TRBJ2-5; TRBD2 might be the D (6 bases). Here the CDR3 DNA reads TGCAGTGCTAGAGACCCCCTAGCGCCCCGGAGGGACCAGTACTTC. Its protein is CSARDPLAPRRDQYF.